Following are 29 T cell receptor beta chains from one sample sequenced in a study of blood T cell repertoires in COVID-19. Assay: immunoSEQ multiplex PCR; the TCRdb copy retains only in-frame clones and omits some. The table shows around 120,000 clones, with around 83% occurring only once. Input material: peripheral blood. The source of these receptors is an elderly man with active or convalescent COVID-19.

This clone was counted only a few times. J is TRBJ2-3 and V is TRBV11-2; tentative D call: TRBD1 (5 bases). The CDR3 loop spans 16 amino acids. V dropped 1 base and J dropped 6 bases, with 17 bases sitting between them. Germline CDR1 reads SGHAT; CDR2 reads FQNNGV. The CDR3 region has the DNA TGTGCCAGCAGCTTAGGAGAGAAGGGGATCCTGGATACGCAGTATTTT. Amino acid sequence: CASSLGEKGILDTQYF.

The chain joins TRBV6-5 to TRBJ2-2, with 8 bases matching TRBD2. The germline gives CDR1 MNHEY, CDR2 SVGAGI. With V trimmed by 6 bases and J by 6 bases, 3 bases remained unmatched. There are 13 residues in the CDR3. Here the CDR3 DNA reads TGTGCCAGCAGGCAAGCGGGGGCCGGGGAGCTGTTTTTT. Its translation: CASRQAGAGELFF.

J is TRBJ1-1 and V is TRBV4-3; the D gene is possibly TRBD1 (6 bases). The V end was cut by 1 base, the J end by 0 bases, with 9 bases between. Germline CDR1 is LGHNA and CDR2 is YSLEER. This CDR3 spans 15 amino acids. The DNA of the CDR3 is TGCGCCAGCAGCCAAGTTGGACAGATGAACACTGAAGCTTTCTTT. This codes for CASSQVGQMNTEAFF.

The rearrangement links TRBV6-5 to TRBJ2-3; the D gene is possibly TRBD1 (6 bases). Trimming took off 6 bases at V and 0 bases at J, with 13 bases between the two ends. Germline values: CDR1 MNHEY, CDR2 SVGAGI. The CDR3 has 15 residues. CDR3 coding DNA: TGTGCCAGCAGGACAGGATCATCTAGCACAGATACGCAGTATTTT. Translated: CASRTGSSSTDTQYF.

The genes are TRBV23-1 and TRBJ2-6; the match to TRBD1 covers 9 bases. TRBV23-1 is identified as an open reading frame with a role that is uncertain. This CDR3 has 18 amino acids. Trimming cost V 2 bases and J 0 bases; bases outside gene matches: 5. The CDR3 nucleotides are TGCGCCAGCAGTCAAACGACAGGGGGTTACTCTGGGGCCAACGTCCTGACTTTC. It codes for CASSQTTGGYSGANVLTF.

The V call is TRBV7-2, the J call TRBJ1-2; TRBD1 matches at 10 bases. Germline V gene lookup returns CDR1 SGHTA and CDR2 FQGNSA. CDR3 length: 14 amino acids. The J segment lost 11 bases and the V segment lost 5 bases, leaving 11 bases of the junction unmatched. In DNA, the CDR3 is TGTGCCAGCAGCCCTCAGGGACAGGGGCGACTATACACCTTC. It codes for CASSPQGQGRLYTF.

This clone was found once. This chain joins TRBV10-3 and TRBJ1-2; D not resolved. CDR1 ENHRY and CDR2 SYGVKD come from the germline V gene. V gave up 4 bases and J gave up 8 bases, with 8 bases separating them. The CDR3 is 11 residues long. The CDR3 loop reads CAISASGGYTF. In nucleotides, the CDR3 is TGTGCCATCAGTGCGAGCGGCGGCTACACCTTC.

CDR3: CASSSPGVEQYF. The CDR3 DNA sequence: TGTGCCAGCAGCTCCCCAGGGGTGGAGCAGTACTTC. J is TRBJ2-7 and V is TRBV5-4, with a tentative D call TRBD1 (6 bases). Germline V gene lookup returns CDR1 SGHNT and CDR2 YYREEE (reference sequence). V lost 3 bases and J 7 bases, leaving 11 bases between the germline ends. The CDR3 has 12 residues.

This sequence joins TRBV4-3 and TRBJ2-2, with D possibly being TRBD2 (5 bases). Germline-derived CDR1 and CDR2 are LGHNA and YSLEER. The CDR3 is made up of 18 amino acids. V gave up 0 bases and J gave up 6 bases, with 20 bases separating them. CDR3 DNA: TGCGCCAGCAGCCAAGAGAGAACGGAGGCGCGAAGAGCCGGGGAGCTGTTTTTT. Translating it yields CASSQERTEARRAGELFF.

The rearrangement uses TRBV6-1 and TRBJ2-7, with unresolved D. V lost 3 bases and J 5 bases, leaving 8 bases between the germline ends. Germline values: CDR1 MNHNS, CDR2 SASEGT. CDR3 length: 12 amino acids. The CDR3 spells CASSESRHEQYF. Written as DNA, the CDR3 is TGTGCCAGCAGTGAGTCCAGGCACGAGCAGTACTTC.

This chain connects TRBV30 to TRBJ1-1; TRBD1 agrees at 10 bases. V dropped 8 bases and J dropped 7; count of bases not matched to a gene: 10. The CDR3 has 13 amino acids. Germline V CDR1 and CDR2: GTSNPN, SVGIG (reference sequence). As DNA, the CDR3 is TGTGCCGGGACCGGGACAGGGGATATTGAAGCTTTCTTT. Protein: CAGTGTGDIEAFF. Combining the CDR3 with reference TRBV30 and TRBJ1-1 gives the whole variable domain SQTIHQWPATLVQPVGSPLSLECTVEGTSNPNLYWYRQAAGRGLQLLFYSVGIGQISSEVPQNLSASRPQDRQFILSSKKLLLSDSGFYLCAGTGTGDIEAFFGQGTRLTVV.

The J gene is TRBJ2-1, the V gene TRBV13; 7 bases fit TRBD2. The CDR3 is 12 amino acids. Per the germline V gene, CDR1 is PRHDT and CDR2 is FYEKMQ (reference sequence). V trimming: 11 bases; J trimming: 6 bases; junction bases outside the gene matches: 7. The CDR3 spells CACRGVGNEQFF. The CDR3, as DNA: TGTGCCTGCCGGGGGGTTGGCAATGAGCAGTTCTTC.

The chain links TRBV10-3 to TRBJ1-1, with D uncertain. The germline V gene encodes CDR1 ENHRY and CDR2 SYGVKD. The CDR3 runs 14 residues. Trimming took off 3 bases at V and 8 bases at J, with 16 bases between the two ends. The CDR3 sequence is CAISDIRGREEAFF. In DNA form, the CDR3 reads TGTGCCATCAGTGATATACGGGGTAGGGAGGAAGCTTTCTTT.

This clone was observed a few times. V is TRBV6-5 and J is TRBJ2-1, with D possibly matching TRBD2 (6 bases). Germline V gives CDR1 MNHEY, CDR2 SVGAGI. This CDR3 has 14 amino acids. Deletions cut 2 bases from V and 8 bases from J, with 13 bases between. The CDR3 DNA reads as TGTGCCAGCAGTTACATTGAGCGGAGGGATGAGCAGTTCTTC. As protein: CASSYIERRDEQFF.

The chain links TRBV19 to TRBJ2-7; 8 bases align to TRBD1. This CDR3 comprises 13 residues. Germline CDR1 is LNHDA and CDR2 is SQIVND (reference sequence). J was trimmed by 6 bases and V by 4 bases; bases with no gene match: 5. CDR3 residues: CASSTWTGFEQYF. The CDR3 region has the DNA TGTGCCAGTAGTACGTGGACAGGGTTCGAGCAGTACTTC. The complete variable domain, with remaining parts taken from reference TRBV19 and TRBJ2-7, reads DGGITQSPKYLFRKEGQNVTLSCEQNLNHDAMYWYRQDPGQGLRLIYYSQIVNDFQKGDIAEGYSVSREKKESFPLTVTSAQKNPTAFYLCASSTWTGFEQYFGPGTRLTVT.

This clone was detected only once. The chain links TRBV3-1 (or the pseudogene TRBV3-2) to TRBJ1-4; 11 positions match TRBD1. V trimming: 4 bases; J trimming: 8 bases; junction bases outside the gene matches: 6. This CDR3 is built from 15 residues. Germline CDR1 reads LGHDT; CDR2 reads YNNKEL (reference sequence). Written as DNA, the CDR3 is TGTGCCAGCAGCCCCGGACAGGGGGCGGGAGAAAAACTGTTTTTT. This gives the protein CASSPGQGAGEKLFF.

The chain has TRBV7-2 and TRBJ1-2; D unresolved. Trimming stripped 5 bases from V and 5 bases from J, with 12 bases between. Germline CDR1 and CDR2: SGHTA and FQGNSA. The CDR3 has 13 residues. CDR3 loop: CASSPTLVYGYTF. The CDR3 DNA follows: TGTGCCAGCAGCCCTACCCTGGTGTATGGCTACACCTTC.

This sequence joins TRBV10-3 and TRBJ2-7; possibly TRBD2 for D (7 bases). The CDR3 has 15 residues. CDR1 is ENHRY and CDR2 is SYGVKD in the germline V gene. V lost 2 bases and J lost 1, with 12 bases in between. The CDR3 sequence: CAISEMGGPSYEQYF. For the CDR3, the DNA is TGTGCCATCAGTGAGATGGGGGGGCCTTCCTACGAGCAGTACTTC.

The chain combines TRBV29-1 with TRBJ1-2, with D possibly matching TRBD1 (5 bases). V gave up 1 base and J gave up 5 bases, with 17 bases separating them. The V gene's germline CDR1 is SQVTM and CDR2 ANQGSEA. The CDR3 consists of 15 residues. CDR3 nucleotides: TGCAGCGTTGAAGCCGCTAGGACACCCGGATATGGCTACACCTTC. This sequence encodes CSVEAARTPGYGYTF.

This clone was found once. As DNA, the CDR3 is TGTGCCAGCAGTGGTTACGACAGGCTGCAGACCGGGGAGCTGTTTTTT. As protein: CASSGYDRLQTGELFF. The V gene is TRBV2, the J gene TRBJ2-2; a possible D gene is TRBD1 (6 bases). Germline CDR1 and CDR2: SNHLY and FYNNEI. The germline V and J ends were trimmed by 4 bases and 5 bases, with 17 bases remaining between them. CDR3 size: 16 residues.

The J gene is TRBJ1-2, the V gene TRBV5-1, with D tentatively TRBD1 (5 bases). V lost 2 bases to trimming and J lost 11 bases, with 16 bases between them. Per the germline V gene, CDR1 is SGHRS and CDR2 is YFSETQ. The CDR3 is 13 residues long. CDR3 DNA: TGCGCCAGCAGCTTTGTCCCGGGGGAGAGTTACACCTTC. It is translated as CASSFVPGESYTF. Full variable domain (rest looked up from reference TRBV5-1 and TRBJ1-2): KAGVTQTPRYLIKTRGQQVTLSCSPISGHRSVSWYQQTPGQGLQFLFEYFSETQRNKGNFPGRFSGRQFSNSRSEMNVSTLELGDSALYLCASSFVPGESYTFGSGTRLTVV.

This clone was seen a single time. The chain combines TRBV7-2 with TRBJ1-2; D gene unclear. V was clipped by 1 base and J by 2 bases, with 8 bases between them. CDR1 is SGHTA, CDR2 FQGNSA, per germline. This CDR3 contains 14 residues. The CDR3 is CASSLEALNYGYTF. CDR3 nucleotide sequence: TGTGCCAGCAGCTTAGAAGCCCTAAACTATGGCTACACCTTC.

This chain joins TRBV5-1 and TRBJ1-2, with 12 bases identical to TRBD1. The CDR3 extends over 14 amino acids. The germline gives CDR1 SGHRS, CDR2 YFSETQ. With 3 bases clipped from V and 8 bases from J, the junction kept 5 bases outside the gene matches. The CDR3 region has the DNA TGCGCCAGCAGCTGGGGGACAGGGGGCGAAGGCTACACCTTC. It specifies CASSWGTGGEGYTF.

This clone was detected only a few times. The chain uses TRBV6-5 and TRBJ1-1, with D maybe TRBD1 (6 bases). Looked up from germline, CDR1 is MNHEY and CDR2 is SVGAGI. This CDR3 region has 14 residues. Trimming pared 6 bases from V and 2 bases from J, leaving 13 bases between. CDR3 loop: CASRGWGQNTEAFF. The CDR3 DNA reads TGTGCCAGCAGGGGCTGGGGGCAAAACACTGAAGCTTTCTTT.

The rearrangement uses TRBV4-3 and TRBJ2-2, with D possibly matching TRBD1 (5 bases). Germline-derived CDR1 and CDR2 are LGHNA and YSLEER. The V end lost 4 bases, the J end lost 3 bases, and 18 bases lay between the germline ends. The CDR3 is made up of 17 amino acids. CDR3 residues: CASSPLPAGMDTGELFF. CDR3 nucleotide sequence: TGCGCCAGCAGCCCTCTCCCGGCAGGGATGGACACCGGGGAGCTGTTTTTT.

V gene TRBV28 combines with J gene TRBJ2-5, with TRBD1 identical over 9 bases. With V trimmed by 6 bases and J by 5 bases, 7 bases remained unmatched. In germline, CDR1 is MDHEN, CDR2 SYDVKM. This CDR3 has 14 amino acids. CDR3 sequence reads: CASRIGTGPETQYF. The CDR3 DNA is TGTGCCAGCAGAATTGGGACAGGGCCGGAGACCCAGTACTTC. Full variable domain (outside the CDR3, taken from reference TRBV28 and TRBJ2-5): DVKVTQSSRYLVKRTGEKVFLECVQDMDHENMFWYRQDPGLGLRLIYFSYDVKMKEKGDIPEGYSVSREKKERFSLILESASTNQTSMYLCASRIGTGPETQYFGPGTRLLVL.

This chain connects TRBV12-3 or TRBV12-4 to TRBJ1-2; D is ambiguous. V gave up 6 bases and J gave up 0 bases, with 5 bases separating them. This CDR3 has 12 residues. The CDR3 bases are TGTGCCAGCAGACCAGCTAACTATGGCTACACCTTC. Protein sequence: CASRPANYGYTF.

The chain employs TRBV9 and TRBJ2-2, with D possibly TRBD1 on 5 matching bases. Germline CDR1 reads SGDLS; CDR2 reads YYNGEE. The CDR3 totals 16 residues. The V and J ends lost 4 bases and 0 bases respectively, with 13 bases between them. The CDR3: CASSPRTRSNTGELFF. The CDR3, as DNA: TGTGCCAGCAGCCCTCGGACAAGATCGAACACCGGGGAGCTGTTTTTT.

A remark on this clone: The sample has other DNA sequences that encode this CDR3 too. The chain is built from TRBV5-1 and TRBJ1-2; tentatively, D is TRBD1 (5 bases). Trimming pared 0 bases from V and 4 bases from J, leaving 10 bases between. CDR3 length: 14 residues. Germline V gene sequence: CDR1 SGHRS, CDR2 YFSETQ. The CDR3 spells CASSLGQGGYGYTF. CDR3 nucleotides: TGCGCCAGCAGCTTGGGGCAGGGCGGCTATGGCTACACCTTC. Using reference TRBV5-1 and TRBJ1-2 for the parts outside the CDR3, the full variable domain is KAGVTQTPRYLIKTRGQQVTLSCSPISGHRSVSWYQQTPGQGLQFLFEYFSETQRNKGNFPGRFSGRQFSNSRSEMNVSTLELGDSALYLCASSLGQGGYGYTFGSGTRLTVV.